The 30 T cell receptor beta chains below all came from one sample that was sequenced in a study of T cell responses to AZD1222 COVID-19 vaccine. Data came from immunoSEQ multiplex PCR; TCRdb stores just in-frame clones and leaves some out. The table has about 85,000 clones, about nine tenths seen once. The material was peripheral blood, obtained on day 0 of AZD1222 vaccination. The receptors here all came from an adult in good health.

The sample holds a few counts of this clone. The rearrangement joins TRBV20-1 to TRBJ2-3; 7 nucleotides agree with TRBD1. This CDR3 region has 14 residues. The junction had 10 bases not matched to a gene; V was cut back by 3 bases and J by 7 bases. Looked up from germline, CDR1 is DFQATT and CDR2 is SNEGSKA (reference sequence). The CDR3: CSASLSQGVNTQYF. The CDR3 DNA reads TGCAGTGCTAGTCTTTCGCAGGGGGTAAATACGCAGTATTTT.

This clone was detected only once. CDR3 residues: CASSQRDRGPGNSPLHF. CDR3 DNA sequence: TGCGCCAGCAGTCAAAGGGACAGGGGGCCTGGTAATTCACCCCTCCACTTT. The chain employs TRBV23-1 and TRBJ1-6; 12 bases line up with TRBD1. TRBV23-1 is annotated as an ORF whose role is uncertain. Losses at the gene ends were 2 bases for V and 6 bases for J; bases not matched to a gene: 5. The CDR3 covers 17 residues.

This chain connects TRBV10-3 to TRBJ1-6; 8 bases are shared with TRBD1. Trimming at V came to 8 bases and at J to 10 bases, leaving 7 bases not matched to a gene. CDR3 length equals 13 residues. Germline V gene lookup returns CDR1 ENHRY and CDR2 SYGVKD. The DNA for the CDR3 is TGTGCCATCCAACAGGGGGTTGGGTCACCCCTCCACTTT. It codes for CAIQQGVGSPLHF.

The chain has TRBV27 and TRBJ1-1, with no clear D. CDR3 length: 12 residues. Germline loops: CDR1 MNHEY, CDR2 SMNVEV (reference sequence). Trimming pared 1 base from V and 8 bases from J, leaving 8 bases between. DNA for the CDR3: TGTGCCAGCAGTTTATTGGGGAGAGAAGCTTTCTTT. Amino acids: CASSLLGREAFF.

The chain links TRBV28 to TRBJ1-1; 7 positions agree with TRBD1. The CDR3 runs 13 residues. Unmatched junction bases numbered 5, after V lost 3 bases and J lost 7 bases. Germline CDR1 MDHEN, CDR2 SYDVKM. The CDR3 DNA follows: TGTGCCAGCAGTTTGGGAGGGGGCGTTGAAGCTTTCTTT. It codes for CASSLGGGVEAFF.

This clone has a handful of counts. The chain links TRBV27 to TRBJ1-4; D remains ambiguous. The V gene lost 4 bases and the J gene lost 8 bases, with 17 bases spanning the gap. This CDR3 spans 15 amino acids. Germline-derived CDR1 and CDR2 are MNHEY and SMNVEV (reference sequence). The CDR3 DNA reads as TGTGCCAGCAGTTCCCCCTCCAAGGACCCCGAAAAACTGTTTTTT. It specifies CASSSPSKDPEKLFF.

V gene TRBV24-1 combines with J gene TRBJ2-3; TRBD1 agrees at 9 bases. Germline lookup yields CDR1 KGHDR and CDR2 SFDVKD. This CDR3 comprises 16 residues. J was trimmed by 4 bases and V by 3 bases; bases with no gene match: 7. The CDR3 is CATSDQTGGAADTQYF. CDR3 bases: TGTGCCACCAGTGATCAAACAGGGGGCGCGGCAGATACGCAGTATTTT.

The sample holds one count of this clone. The chain uses TRBV20-1 and TRBJ1-2; D gene ambiguous. Germline V gene data show CDR1 as DFQATT and CDR2 as SNEGSKA (reference sequence). The CDR3 consists of 10 residues. The ends were cut back, 6 bases at V and 4 bases at J, with 6 bases in the middle. In nucleotides, the CDR3 is TGCAGTGCCTTTTTCTATGGCTACACCTTC. The encoded protein is CSAFFYGYTF.

The chain couples TRBV28 to TRBJ1-6; D is ambiguous. Per germline, CDR1 MDHEN and CDR2 SYDVKM. Deletions cut 6 bases from V and 8 bases from J, with 20 bases between. The CDR3 sequence is 16 residues long. CDR3 nucleotides: TGTGCCAGCAGACCTTATCCGGGGTCCCAGGATTCACCCCTCCACTTT. Translation: CASRPYPGSQDSPLHF.

The genes are TRBV28 and TRBJ1-2; D not resolved. Trimming cost V 6 bases and J 4 bases, with 15 bases left between them. The length of the CDR3 is 14 residues. Germline CDR1 and CDR2: MDHEN and SYDVKM. The CDR3 spells CASSLLSAGYGYTF. The CDR3 nucleotides are TGTGCCAGCAGCCTTCTTAGTGCCGGCTATGGCTACACCTTC.

The CDR3 is CASSLGGGLTGGELFF. Here the CDR3 DNA reads TGCGCCAGCAGCTTAGGGGGTGGACTGACCGGCGGGGAGCTGTTTTTT. The genes are TRBV5-1 and TRBJ2-2; possible D gene TRBD1, 6 bases. CDR1 and CDR2 from the germline V gene are SGHRS and YFSETQ. The CDR3 sequence is 16 residues long. Trimming removed 2 bases at V and 7 bases at J, with 18 bases between.

This chain joins TRBV7-2 and TRBJ1-1, with TRBD1 as a possible D gene (5 bases). V lost 5 bases and J 1 base, leaving 11 bases between the germline ends. The CDR3 totals 14 residues. From germline, CDR1 is SGHTA and CDR2 FQGNSA. This CDR3 is CASSPGTANTEAFF. The CDR3 DNA sequence: TGTGCCAGCAGCCCCGGGACGGCGAACACTGAAGCTTTCTTT.

The table lists this clone with a count of one. CDR3 protein: CASRTSGQHNSPLHF. DNA for the CDR3: TGTGCCAGCAGGACCAGCGGACAGCATAATTCACCCCTCCACTTT. V and J are TRBV18 and TRBJ1-6; D is perhaps TRBD1 (6 bases). With 8 bases removed from V and 5 bases from J, the gap between germline ends came to 16 bases. The CDR3 is 15 amino acids. The V gene's germline CDR1 is KGHSH and CDR2 LQKENI.

This chain joins TRBV7-2 and TRBJ2-3; TRBD2 matches at 10 bases. V lost 3 bases to trimming and J lost 5 bases; unmatched junction nucleotides: 5. The CDR3 is 15 amino acids. CDR1 SGHTA and CDR2 FQGNSA come from the germline V gene. For the CDR3, the DNA is TGTGCCAGCAGCTTCCTAGCGGGAGTTAAAGATACGCAGTATTTT. Translation gives CASSFLAGVKDTQYF. The whole variable domain, remainder taken from reference TRBV7-2 and TRBJ2-3, is GAGVSQSPSNKVTEKGKDVELRCDPISGHTALYWYRQSLGQGLEFLIYFQGNSAPDKSGLPSDRFSAERTGGSVSTLTIQRTQQEDSAVYLCASSFLAGVKDTQYFGPGTRLTVL.

This clone was found a few times. This chain links TRBV5-8 with TRBJ2-3; no clear D gene. The ends were cut back, 4 bases at V and 3 bases at J, with 12 bases in the middle. The germline V gene encodes CDR1 SGHTS and CDR2 YDEGEE. The CDR3 has 14 residues. This chain's CDR3 is CASSERAQTDTQYF. The CDR3 nucleotides are TGTGCCAGCAGCGAACGGGCCCAGACAGATACGCAGTATTTT.

This sequence joins TRBV7-3 and TRBJ1-1; no clear D gene. Germline V gene sequence: CDR1 SGHTA, CDR2 FQGTGA. The CDR3 runs 13 residues. V lost 8 bases, J lost 0 bases, and 10 bases lay in between. DNA of the CDR3: TGTGCCAGCGGCCTGACCCTGAACACTGAAGCTTTCTTT. This codes for CASGLTLNTEAFF.

This clone was counted once. The V and J genes are TRBV6-5 and TRBJ2-7; 11 bases are shared with TRBD1. Looked up from germline, CDR1 is MNHEY and CDR2 is SVGAGI. There are 14 residues in the CDR3. V dropped 4 bases and J dropped 3; count of bases not matched to a gene: 2. The CDR3 DNA reads as TGTGCCAGCAGTTTCGGGACAGGGGGCTACGAGCAGTACTTC. Its protein is CASSFGTGGYEQYF.

This sequence joins TRBV7-2 and TRBJ1-4; D uncertain. Between the trimmed V and J ends, which lost 2 bases and 0 bases, there was a span of 7 bases. The V gene's germline CDR1 is SGHTA and CDR2 FQGNSA. The CDR3 covers 15 residues. The chain's CDR3 is CASSLSLSTNEKLFF. The CDR3 DNA reads as TGTGCCAGCAGCTTATCGTTGTCAACTAATGAAAAACTGTTTTTT.

This clone was detected only once. The chain links TRBV6-6 to TRBJ2-1; 8 bases line up with TRBD1. The CDR3 sequence is 16 residues long. The V gene end was trimmed by 2 bases and the J gene end by 1 base; junction bases not matched to a gene: 4. Germline CDR1 and CDR2: MNHNY and SVGAGI (reference sequence). In nucleotides, the CDR3 is TGTGCCAGCAGTTACGGTAGGACAGGGTCCTACAATGAGCAGTTCTTC. Amino acid sequence: CASSYGRTGSYNEQFF.

The chain couples TRBV4-2 to TRBJ1-5; D gene uncertain. V was clipped by 0 bases and J by 5 bases, with 14 bases between them. CDR1 is LGHNA and CDR2 is YNFKEQ in the germline V gene. CDR3 size: 16 residues. CDR3 sequence: CASSQDTKGMDQPQHF. CDR3 in DNA: TGTGCCAGCAGCCAAGATACTAAGGGAATGGATCAGCCCCAGCATTTT.

The chain carries TRBV6-2 or TRBV6-3 and TRBJ2-4; 11 bases are a match to TRBD1. V shed 3 bases, J shed 7 bases, and the junction held 11 bases outside the gene matches. From germline, CDR1 is MNHEY and CDR2 SVGEGT. CDR3 length: 17 amino acids. CDR3 nucleotides: TGTGCCAGCAGTTATAGGCCAGAGGACAGGGGGCTCAACATTCAGTACTTC. This encodes CASSYRPEDRGLNIQYF.

The chain couples TRBV3-1 (or the pseudogene TRBV3-2) to TRBJ1-1; D possibly corresponds to TRBD1 (5 bases). Germline CDR1 reads LGHDT; CDR2 reads YNNKEL (reference sequence). The CDR3 totals 13 residues. V was pared by 4 bases and J by 7 bases, with 13 bases between. In DNA, the CDR3 is TGTGCCAGCAGCCTCCGGGGGTCGATTGAAGCTTTCTTT. As protein: CASSLRGSIEAFF.

A few counts support this clone. This sequence joins TRBV28 and TRBJ2-7; D tentatively fits TRBD1 or TRBD2 (5 bases each). This CDR3 is built from 17 residues. The germline V gene has CDR1 MDHEN and CDR2 SYDVKM. The V end lost 6 bases, the J end lost 7 bases, and 28 bases lay between the germline ends. The CDR3 here is CASSRSSGTQGFKEQYF. CDR3 coding DNA: TGTGCCAGCAGCCGTAGCTCCGGGACCCAGGGTTTTAAGGAGCAGTACTTC.

The rearrangement links TRBV9 to TRBJ2-7, with TRBD2 matching 13 bases. V trimming: 4 bases; J trimming: 5 bases; junction bases outside the gene matches: 6. The V gene's germline CDR1 is SGDLS and CDR2 YYNGEE. The CDR3 is 15 amino acids. The CDR3 spells CASSPQGLAGDEQYF. CDR3 sequence (DNA): TGTGCCAGCAGCCCTCAAGGACTAGCGGGAGACGAGCAGTACTTC.

The chain uses TRBV10-1 and TRBJ1-1, with TRBD1 matching over 9 bases. CDR1 and CDR2 (germline): WNHNN, SYGVQD (reference sequence). This CDR3 region has 14 residues. The ends lost 6 bases at V and 8 bases at J; junction bases unmatched: 10. In nucleotides, the CDR3 is TGCGCCAGCAGCCTTGCCGGGACAGGGAAGGAAGCTTTCTTT. Protein product: CASSLAGTGKEAFF.

This chain connects TRBV5-1 to TRBJ1-2; weak D call: TRBD1 (6 bases). The CDR3 length is 20 residues. The germline CDR1 and CDR2 sequences are SGHRS and YFSETQ. V lost 0 bases to trimming and J lost 2 bases, with 26 bases between them. CDR3 loop: CASSLAVGVTGPLKNYGYTF. In DNA form, the CDR3 reads TGCGCCAGCAGCTTGGCCGTGGGGGTCACAGGGCCATTGAAGAACTATGGCTACACCTTC.

The gene calls are TRBV4-3 and TRBJ2-1, with no clear D. Trimming removed 6 bases at V and 0 bases at J, with 6 bases between. CDR1 LGHNA and CDR2 YSLEER come from the germline V gene. The CDR3 loop spans 13 amino acids. CDR3 sequence (DNA): TGCGCCAGCAGTGAGAGCTCCTACAATGAGCAGTTCTTC. This gives the protein CASSESSYNEQFF.

The rearrangement joins TRBV28 to TRBJ1-5; 10 bases line up with TRBD1. V lost 4 bases to trimming and J lost 2 bases; unmatched junction nucleotides: 5. CDR1 and CDR2 (germline): MDHEN, SYDVKM. This CDR3 region has 16 residues. The CDR3 DNA reads TGTGCCAGCAGTTCCCGGACAGGGGGGGGCAATCAGCCCCAGCATTTT. It specifies CASSSRTGGGNQPQHF.

This rearrangement joins TRBV29-1 to TRBJ2-7; 13 nucleotides line up with TRBD2. Per the germline V gene, CDR1 is SQVTM and CDR2 is ANQGSEA. With 3 bases clipped from V and 2 bases from J, the junction kept 4 bases outside the gene matches. This CDR3 is 15 amino acids long. The CDR3 DNA reads TGCAGCGTTGAGGTCACTAGCGGGGGGGCCTACGAGCAGTACTTC. It is translated as CSVEVTSGGAYEQYF.

The gene calls are TRBV4-1 and TRBJ2-7; a possible D gene is TRBD2 (6 bases). Germline V CDR1 and CDR2: MGHRA, YSYEKL. The CDR3 consists of 16 residues. V was cut by 2 bases and J by 0 bases, with 14 bases left in between. The CDR3, as DNA: TGCGCCAGCAGCCAACTCAGGACTACAACCTCCTACGAGCAGTACTTC. It codes for CASSQLRTTTSYEQYF.